This T cell receptor beta chain was recovered during a study of OX40 agonist ivuxolimab in advanced cancers. About the research overall: Every 2 weeks, patients received ivuxolimab intravenously, dosed at 0.01 to 10 mg/kg. Partial responses occurred in three patients (one hepatocellular carcinoma, two cutaneous melanoma). Study results and limitations: Also showing low normalized T-cell clonal expansion were some of the nonresponders.

As regards this clone: Its antigen is not known.

Sequencing was performed with immunoSEQ multiplex PCR; in TCRdb, only in-frame clones are kept and a portion is missing. The data hold 95,000 to 100,000 clones, with about 90% observed a single time. The germline gives CDR1 SQVTM, CDR2 ANQGSEA. This CDR3 region has 15 residues. Deletions cut 5 bases from V and 0 bases from J, with 14 bases between. This TCR derives from an adult with an advanced solid tumor such as melanoma, head and neck, liver or kidney cancer. The rearrangement uses TRBV29-1 and TRBJ1-3; weak D call: TRBD1 (5 bases). Sample: CD4+ or CD8+ T cells sorted from blood, taken in a trial of the OX40 agonist ivuxolimab. CDR3 protein: CSVKLTGGSGNTIYF. The CDR3 DNA reads as TGCAGCGTTAAATTAACGGGGGGCTCTGGAAACACCATATATTTT. The entire variable domain, with the rest obtained from reference TRBV29-1 and TRBJ1-3, is as follows: SAVISQKPSRDICQRGTSLTIQCQVDSQVTMMFWYRQQPGQSLTLIATANQGSEATYESGFVIDKFPISRPNLTFSTLTVSNMSPEDSSIYLCSVKLTGGSGNTIYFGEGSWLTVV.